This TCR beta chain is from a study of blood T cell repertoires in COVID-19. Study-level information: COVID-19 samples collected from the United States, Italy and Spain covered acute and convalescent phases. PBMCs, B-cell-depleted T cells, or T cells provided the cDNA or gDNA that made up the material.

In the study's own analysis: Researchers report that nucleated cell counts were estimated from reference gene primer amplification. The protocol was immunoSEQ multiplex PCR, while the TCRdb copy is restricted to in-frame clones and leaves out a portion. D and trimming come from the DNA, and the V and J calls and clone size come from that table. This table holds roughly 100,000 clones, more than 70% found once. This CDR3 contains 13 residues. V was shortened by 3 bases and J by 1 base, with 7 bases between the two germline ends. The germline CDR1 and CDR2 sequences are LNHDA and SQIVND (reference sequence).

This chain connects TRBV19 to TRBJ2-7; D is unresolved. The source material was peripheral blood. This receptor was identified in a woman in her sixties with acute or convalescent COVID-19. CDR3 bases: TGTGCCAGTAGTATTTACATGTCCTACGAGCAGTACTTC. Amino acids: CASSIYMSYEQYF.